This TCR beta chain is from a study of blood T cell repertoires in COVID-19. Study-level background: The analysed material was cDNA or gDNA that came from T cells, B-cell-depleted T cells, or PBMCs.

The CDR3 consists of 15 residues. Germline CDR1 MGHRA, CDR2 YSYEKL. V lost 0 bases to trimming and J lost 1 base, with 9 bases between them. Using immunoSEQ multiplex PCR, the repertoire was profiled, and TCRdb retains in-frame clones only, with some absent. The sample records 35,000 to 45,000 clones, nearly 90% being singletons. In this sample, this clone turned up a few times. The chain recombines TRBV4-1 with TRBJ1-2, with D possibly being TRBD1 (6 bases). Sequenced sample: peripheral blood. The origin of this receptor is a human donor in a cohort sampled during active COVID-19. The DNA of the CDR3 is TGCGCCAGCAGCCAAGAACAGGGCAGTAACTATGGCTACACCTTC. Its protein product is CASSQEQGSNYGYTF.